This TCR beta chain was captured in a study of blood T cells in healthy people across ages. The study's findings and limits: Long-lived donors had more naive CD4+ cells and higher diversity than aged donors.

Concerning this clonotype itself: The target antigen is unknown.

Next came a second PCR, run for about 7 to 12 cycles, which used a sample-barcoded 5' primer along with a J-beta primer mix. TCRdb ran MiXCR on the 5' RACE reads and lists one entry per CDR3 protein. This sample carries hundreds of thousands of distinct CDR3 sequences, around 25% of them seen once, and the ten largest clones take roughly a tenth. The germline V and J ends were trimmed by 0 bases and 4 bases, with 13 bases remaining between them. This CDR3 contains 14 residues. Germline CDR1 reads DFQATT; CDR2 reads SNEGSKA (reference sequence). The same data also went into a second study, on T cells of mothers and their children. That study reports: Reads obtained per mother exceeded 8.5 million TCR beta CDR3 reads, with a few million obtained per child.

Sequenced input: blood. The source is a boy aged 5-17 years in good health. The J gene is TRBJ2-7, the V gene TRBV20-1; unclear D gene. CDR3 coding DNA: TGCAGTGCTAGAGATCCACGGCTCCCTTACGAGCAGTACTTC. It is translated as CSARDPRLPYEQYF.